The 9 T cell receptor beta chains below come from one sample, sequenced in a study of shared T cell receptors in the human thymus. Clones were read by immunoSEQ multiplex PCR, and TCRdb kept only the in-frame ones, dropping some. The sample consists of 700,000 or so clones, 70% to 90% of them appearing once. The sample also formed part of further work on human thymus T cells.

Sequencing was done on a sample of thymocytes. These receptors were obtained from a girl under three years old with a congenital heart defect.

J is TRBJ1-1 and V is TRBV30; 7 nucleotides line up with TRBD1. The CDR3 extends over 13 amino acids. V trimming: 5 bases; J trimming: 8 bases; junction bases outside the gene matches: 11. Per the germline V gene, CDR1 is GTSNPN and CDR2 is SVGIG (reference sequence). The CDR3 sequence is CAWRDRANFEAFF. In DNA form, the CDR3 reads TGTGCCTGGCGGGACAGAGCCAATTTCGAAGCTTTCTTT.

The CDR3 region is CAWGRGLSLLEQYF. DNA of the CDR3: TGTGCCTGGGGCAGGGGGTTAAGTTTGCTCGAGCAGTACTTC. V is TRBV30 and J is TRBJ2-7, with 7 bases aligning to TRBD1. The germline CDR1 and CDR2 sequences are GTSNPN and SVGIG (reference sequence). V lost 5 bases, J lost 6 bases, and 13 bases stayed unmatched. CDR3 size: 14 residues.

The J gene is TRBJ2-2, the V gene TRBV5-1; 8 bases match TRBD1. After removal of 0 bases from V and 1 base from J, the junction contained 2 bases not matched to a gene. Germline CDR1 and CDR2: SGHRS and YFSETQ. This CDR3 region has 16 residues. The CDR3 DNA follows: TGCGCCAGCAGCTTGGGACAGGGGCAGAACACCGGGGAGCTGTTTTTT. This encodes CASSLGQGQNTGELFF.

For the CDR3, the DNA is TGCGCCAGCATGGGGAGGCAAGAGGGTACAGAGACCCAGTACTTC. Translated: CASMGRQEGTETQYF. The chain employs TRBV4-1 and TRBJ2-5, with TRBD2 as a possible D gene (6 bases). The length of the CDR3 is 15 residues. The germline gives CDR1 MGHRA, CDR2 YSYEKL. The ends were cut back, 7 bases at V and 4 bases at J, with 19 bases in the middle.

The chain carries TRBV27 and TRBJ2-7; tentatively, D is TRBD1 (9 bases). This CDR3 is 16 amino acids long. From germline, CDR1 is MNHEY and CDR2 SMNVEV (reference sequence). V lost 4 bases, J lost 6 bases, and 22 bases lay in between. CDR3 sequence reads: CASSSAGGQGSFEQYF. In DNA, the CDR3 is TGTGCCAGCAGTTCCGCGGGGGGACAGGGTAGTTTCGAGCAGTACTTC.

This chain connects TRBV6-1 to TRBJ1-2; 7 bases line up with TRBD1. CDR3 length: 13 residues. Germline V lookup: CDR1 MNHNS, CDR2 SASEGT. The V gene end was trimmed by 11 bases and the J gene end by 8 bases; junction bases not matched to a gene: 14. The CDR3 nucleotides are TGTGCCTATCAGAGGACAGGCTCGTTGGGCTACACCTTC. This sequence encodes CAYQRTGSLGYTF.

The rearrangement links TRBV19 to TRBJ2-3; 7 bases align to TRBD2. The junction had 11 bases not matched to a gene; V was cut back by 5 bases and J by 12 bases. The CDR3 covers 13 residues. Germline V gene sequence: CDR1 LNHDA, CDR2 SQIVND (reference sequence). The chain's CDR3 is CASSWGSGLPQYF. The CDR3, as DNA: TGTGCCAGTAGTTGGGGGTCGGGACTACCCCAGTATTTT.

The chain has TRBV2 and TRBJ2-5, with 13 bases that match TRBD2. J was trimmed by 8 bases and V by 6 bases; bases with no gene match: 6. The CDR3 spans 14 residues. Germline assignment: CDR1 SNHLY and CDR2 FYNNEI. The DNA for the CDR3 is TGTGCCAGCAGGAGGACTAGCGGGGGAGTAACCCAGTACTTC. It codes for CASRRTSGGVTQYF.

The chain recombines TRBV7-8 with TRBJ2-2, with D possibly matching TRBD2 (6 bases). The germline V gene encodes CDR1 SGHVS and CDR2 FQNEAQ. CDR3 length: 15 amino acids. Trimming left V 2 bases short and J 4 bases short, with 11 bases between. CDR3 residues: CASSLLGGSTGELFF. In DNA, the CDR3 is TGTGCCAGCAGCTTATTGGGAGGTAGCACCGGGGAGCTGTTTTTT.